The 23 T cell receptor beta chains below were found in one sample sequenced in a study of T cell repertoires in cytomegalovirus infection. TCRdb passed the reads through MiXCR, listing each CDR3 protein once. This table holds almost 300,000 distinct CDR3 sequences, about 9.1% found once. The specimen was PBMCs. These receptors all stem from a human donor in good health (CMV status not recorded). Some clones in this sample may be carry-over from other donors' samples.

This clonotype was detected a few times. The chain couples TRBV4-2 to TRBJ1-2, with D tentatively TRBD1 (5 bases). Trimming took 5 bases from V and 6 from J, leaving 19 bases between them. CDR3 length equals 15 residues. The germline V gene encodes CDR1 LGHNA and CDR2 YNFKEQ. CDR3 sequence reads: CASSSPDTSSNGYTF. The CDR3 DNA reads TGTGCCAGCAGCTCCCCGGACACAAGCTCAAATGGCTACACCTTC.

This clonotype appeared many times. CDR3 nucleotide sequence: TGTGCCAGCAGCTTAGGCACACCCCTCCACTTT. It translates to CASSLGTPLHF. The chain couples TRBV7-9 to TRBJ1-6; no clear D. The CDR3 contains 11 residues. Between the trimmed V and J ends, which lost 1 base and 11 bases, there was a span of 3 bases. Germline CDR1 is SEHNR and CDR2 is FQNEAQ (reference sequence). Complete variable domain (other parts from reference TRBV7-9 and TRBJ1-6): DTGVSQNPRHKITKRGQNVTFRCDPISEHNRLYWYRQTLGQGPEFLTYFQNEAQLEKSRLLSDRFSAERPKGSFSTLEIQRTEQGDSAMYLCASSLGTPLHFGNGTRLTVT.

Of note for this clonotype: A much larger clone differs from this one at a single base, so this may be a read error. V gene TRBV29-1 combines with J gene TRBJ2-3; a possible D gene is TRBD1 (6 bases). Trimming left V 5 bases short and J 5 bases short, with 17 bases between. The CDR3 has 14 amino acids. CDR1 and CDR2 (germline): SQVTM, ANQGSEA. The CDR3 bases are TGCAGCGTTTCCTATAGGACAGCCAAAGATACGCAGTATTTT. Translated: CSVSYRTAKDTQYF.

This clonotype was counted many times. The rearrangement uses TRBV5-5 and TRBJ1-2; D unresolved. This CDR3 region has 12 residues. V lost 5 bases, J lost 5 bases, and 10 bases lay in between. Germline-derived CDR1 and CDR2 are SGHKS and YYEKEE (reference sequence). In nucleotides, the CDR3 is TGTGCCAGCAGTTCCGGGGAGTATGGCTACACCTTC. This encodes CASSSGEYGYTF.

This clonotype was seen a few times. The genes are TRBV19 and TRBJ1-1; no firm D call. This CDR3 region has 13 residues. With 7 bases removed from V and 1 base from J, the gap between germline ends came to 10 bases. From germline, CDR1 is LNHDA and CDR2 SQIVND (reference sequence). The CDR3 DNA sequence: TGTGCCAGTAAGGGTTTGGGGAACACTGAAGCTTTCTTT. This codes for CASKGLGNTEAFF.

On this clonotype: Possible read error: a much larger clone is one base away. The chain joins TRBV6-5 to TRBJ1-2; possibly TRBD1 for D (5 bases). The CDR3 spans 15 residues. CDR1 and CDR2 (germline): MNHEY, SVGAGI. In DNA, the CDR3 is TGTGCCAGCAGTTACGGGGTCGACAGTAACTATGGCCACACCTTC. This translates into CASSYGVDSNYGHTF.

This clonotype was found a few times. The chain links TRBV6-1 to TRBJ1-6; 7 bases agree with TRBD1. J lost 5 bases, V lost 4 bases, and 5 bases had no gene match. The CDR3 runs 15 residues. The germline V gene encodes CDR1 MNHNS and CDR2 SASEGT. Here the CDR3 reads CASSGIGTDNSPLHF. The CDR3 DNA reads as TGTGCCAGCAGTGGAATCGGGACAGATAATTCACCCCTCCACTTT.

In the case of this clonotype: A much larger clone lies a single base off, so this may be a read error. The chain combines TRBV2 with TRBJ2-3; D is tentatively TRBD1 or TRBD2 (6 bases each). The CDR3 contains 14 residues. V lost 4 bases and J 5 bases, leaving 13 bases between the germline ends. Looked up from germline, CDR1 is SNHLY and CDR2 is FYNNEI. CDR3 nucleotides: TGTGCCAGCAGTGCCGGGGGCGGCATAGATACGCAGTATTTT. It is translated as CASSAGGGIDTQYF. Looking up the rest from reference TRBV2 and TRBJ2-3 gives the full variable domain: EPEVTQTPSHQVTQMGQEVILRCVPISNHLYFYWYRQILGQKVEFLVSFYNNEISEKSEIFDDQFSVERPDGSNFTLKIRSTKLEDSAMYFCASSAGGGIDTQYFGPGTRLTVL.

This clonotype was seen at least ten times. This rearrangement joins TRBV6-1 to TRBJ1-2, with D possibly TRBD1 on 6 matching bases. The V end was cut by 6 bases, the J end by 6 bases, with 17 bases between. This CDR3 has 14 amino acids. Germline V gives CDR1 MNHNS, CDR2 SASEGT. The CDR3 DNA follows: TGTGCCAGCAGGGCTATCTACAGGGAGGATGGCTACACCTTC. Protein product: CASRAIYREDGYTF.

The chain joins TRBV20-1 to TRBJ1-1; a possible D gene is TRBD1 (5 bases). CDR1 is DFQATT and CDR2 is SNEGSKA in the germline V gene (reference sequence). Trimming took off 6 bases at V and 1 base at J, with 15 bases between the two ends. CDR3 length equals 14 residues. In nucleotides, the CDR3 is TGCAGTGCGATCCCAGGGCCGCAGAACACTGAAGCTTTCTTT. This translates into CSAIPGPQNTEAFF.

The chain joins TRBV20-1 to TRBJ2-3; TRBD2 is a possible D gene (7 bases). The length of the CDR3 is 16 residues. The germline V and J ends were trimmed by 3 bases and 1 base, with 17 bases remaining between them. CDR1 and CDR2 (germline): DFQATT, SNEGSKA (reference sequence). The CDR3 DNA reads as TGCAGTGCTAGGGGGGGGGGGCACAGCGGCACAGATACGCAGTATTTT. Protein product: CSARGGGHSGTDTQYF.

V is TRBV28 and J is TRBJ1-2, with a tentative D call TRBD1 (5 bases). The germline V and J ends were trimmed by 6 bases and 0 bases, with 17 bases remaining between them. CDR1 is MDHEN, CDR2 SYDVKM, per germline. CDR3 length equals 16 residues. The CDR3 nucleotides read TGTGCCAGCAGACCAATTGGGAGGGGCCCTAACTATGGCTACACCTTC. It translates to CASRPIGRGPNYGYTF.

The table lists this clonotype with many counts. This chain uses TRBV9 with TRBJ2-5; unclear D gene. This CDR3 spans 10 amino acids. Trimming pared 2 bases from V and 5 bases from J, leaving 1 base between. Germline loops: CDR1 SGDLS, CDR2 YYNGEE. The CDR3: CASSVETQYF. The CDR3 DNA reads TGTGCCAGCAGCGTCGAGACCCAGTACTTC.

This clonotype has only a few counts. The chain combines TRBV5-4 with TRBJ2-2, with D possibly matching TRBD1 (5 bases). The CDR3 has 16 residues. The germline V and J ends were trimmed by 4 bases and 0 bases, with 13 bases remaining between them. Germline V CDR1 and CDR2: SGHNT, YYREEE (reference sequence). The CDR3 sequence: CASSRDSISNTGELFF. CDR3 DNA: TGTGCCAGCAGCCGCGACAGCATATCGAACACCGGGGAGCTGTTTTTT.

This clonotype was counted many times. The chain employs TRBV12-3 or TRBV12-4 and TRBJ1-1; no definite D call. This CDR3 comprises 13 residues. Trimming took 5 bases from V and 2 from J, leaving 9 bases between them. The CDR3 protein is CASSLKSNTEAFF. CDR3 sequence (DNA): TGTGCCAGCAGTCTAAAAAGTAACACTGAAGCTTTCTTT.

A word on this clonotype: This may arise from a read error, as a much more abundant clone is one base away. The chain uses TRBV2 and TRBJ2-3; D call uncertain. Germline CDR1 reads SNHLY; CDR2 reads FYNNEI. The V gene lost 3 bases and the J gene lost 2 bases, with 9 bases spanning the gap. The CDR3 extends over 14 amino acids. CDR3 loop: CASSEATHTDTQYF. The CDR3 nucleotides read TGTGCCAGCAGTGAGGCGACGCACACAGATACGCAGTATTTT.

The CDR3 DNA reads as TGCAGCGTTGAGGGGACAGGGTTAATGACAGATACGCAGTATTTT. Translated, it gives CSVEGTGLMTDTQYF. The chain couples TRBV29-1 to TRBJ2-3, with 9 bases matching TRBD1. After removal of 3 bases from V and 3 bases from J, the junction contained 7 bases not matched to a gene. CDR1 and CDR2 (germline): SQVTM, ANQGSEA. The CDR3 is 15 amino acids.

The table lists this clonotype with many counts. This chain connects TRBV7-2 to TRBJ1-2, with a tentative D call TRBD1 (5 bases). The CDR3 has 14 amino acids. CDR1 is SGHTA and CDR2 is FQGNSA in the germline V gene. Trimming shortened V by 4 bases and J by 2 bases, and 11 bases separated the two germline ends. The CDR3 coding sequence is TGTGCCAGCAGCTCGCAGGGAAAGAACTATGGCTACACCTTC. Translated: CASSSQGKNYGYTF.

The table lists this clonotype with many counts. Here the CDR3 reads CASSYYRNDEAFF. The DNA for the CDR3 is TGTGCCAGCAGTTACTACAGGAATGATGAAGCTTTCTTT. V and J are TRBV6-2 or TRBV6-3 and TRBJ1-1, with TRBD1 as a possible D gene (5 bases). This CDR3 has 13 amino acids. Germline CDR1 is MNHEY and CDR2 is SVGEGT. V shed 1 base and J shed 7 bases, with 10 bases lying between them.

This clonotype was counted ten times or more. The CDR3 is CASSQNLEDIQYF. CDR3 coding DNA: TGTGCCAGCAGCCAAAACCTAGAGGACATTCAGTACTTC. This chain uses TRBV3-1 with TRBJ2-4; no definite D call. This CDR3 is 13 amino acids long. The germline V gene has CDR1 LGHDT and CDR2 YNNKEL (reference sequence). V dropped 2 bases and J dropped 8 bases, with 10 bases sitting between them.

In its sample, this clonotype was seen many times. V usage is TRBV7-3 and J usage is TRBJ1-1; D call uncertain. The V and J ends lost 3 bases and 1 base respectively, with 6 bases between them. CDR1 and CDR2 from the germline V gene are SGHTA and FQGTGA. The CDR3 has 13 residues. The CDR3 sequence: CASSFERNTEAFF. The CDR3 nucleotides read TGTGCCAGCAGCTTCGAGAGGAACACTGAAGCTTTCTTT.

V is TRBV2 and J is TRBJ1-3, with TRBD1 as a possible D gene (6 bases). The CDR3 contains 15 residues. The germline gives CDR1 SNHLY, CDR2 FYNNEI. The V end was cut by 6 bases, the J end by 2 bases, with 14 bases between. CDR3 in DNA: TGTGCCAGCAGATTGGAAGGGGGGCCTGGAAACACCATATATTTT. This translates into CASRLEGGPGNTIYF.

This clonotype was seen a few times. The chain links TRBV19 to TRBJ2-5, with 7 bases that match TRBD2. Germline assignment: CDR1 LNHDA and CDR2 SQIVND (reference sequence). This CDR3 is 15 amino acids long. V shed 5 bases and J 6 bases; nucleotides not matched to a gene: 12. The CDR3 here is CASSPGGTTRKTQYF. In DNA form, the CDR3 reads TGTGCCAGTAGTCCCGGGGGGACTACGAGGAAGACCCAGTACTTC. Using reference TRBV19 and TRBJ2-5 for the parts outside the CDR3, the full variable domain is DGGITQSPKYLFRKEGQNVTLSCEQNLNHDAMYWYRQDPGQGLRLIYYSQIVNDFQKGDIAEGYSVSREKKESFPLTVTSAQKNPTAFYLCASSPGGTTRKTQYFGPGTRLLVL.